This passage covers 17 T cell receptor beta chains from one sample sequenced in a study of OX40 agonist ivuxolimab in advanced cancers. TCRdb's table, derived via immunoSEQ multiplex PCR, lists solely in-frame clones and lacks some. The top ten clones hold over 3% of a sample with 45,000 to 70,000 clones, over 80% of them seen once. The sequencing used CD4+ or CD8+ T cells sorted from blood, collected in a trial of the OX40 agonist ivuxolimab. Source of these receptors: an adult with an advanced solid tumor such as melanoma, head and neck, liver or kidney cancer.

CDR3 residues: CASSPIPGQGYMNTEAFF. Here the CDR3 DNA reads TGCGCCAGCAGCCCAATTCCGGGACAGGGGTACATGAACACTGAAGCTTTCTTT. V usage is TRBV5-1 and J usage is TRBJ1-1; TRBD1 agrees at 10 bases. V was clipped by 4 bases and J by 0 bases; unmatched bases: 12. The germline V gene has CDR1 SGHRS and CDR2 YFSETQ. The CDR3 extends over 18 amino acids.

Only one count was recorded for this clone. This chain connects TRBV14 to TRBJ2-1, with 7 bases fitting TRBD2. Germline V lookup: CDR1 SGHDN, CDR2 FVKESK. This CDR3 spans 14 amino acids. The trim removed 4 bases at V and 5 bases at J, leaving 5 bases unmatched. The CDR3 spells CASSPYSGHNEQFF. CDR3 DNA sequence: TGTGCCAGCAGCCCCTATAGCGGGCACAATGAGCAGTTCTTC.

V is TRBV6-5 and J is TRBJ2-7, with a possible D match to TRBD1 (6 bases). The germline V gene encodes CDR1 MNHEY and CDR2 SVGAGI. V was clipped by 5 bases and J by 5 bases, with 16 bases between them. The CDR3 consists of 14 residues. CDR3 protein: CASSTGSGVHEQYF. The CDR3 nucleotides read TGTGCCAGCAGTACAGGGTCAGGCGTCCACGAGCAGTACTTC.

This chain connects TRBV2 to TRBJ2-1, with D perhaps assigned TRBD1 or TRBD2 (5 bases each). Trimming removed 7 bases from V and 9 bases from J, with 19 bases in between. Germline values: CDR1 SNHLY, CDR2 FYNNEI. The CDR3 runs to 14 residues. This chain's CDR3 is CASKADSPRGEQFF. In nucleotides, the CDR3 is TGTGCCAGCAAAGCGGATAGCCCGAGGGGTGAGCAGTTCTTC.

This chain links TRBV4-2 with TRBJ2-3; TRBD2 matches at 10 bases. Unmatched junction bases numbered 8, after V lost 4 bases and J lost 4 bases. The CDR3 runs 16 residues. In germline, CDR1 is LGHNA, CDR2 YNFKEQ. CDR3 amino acids: CASSRDTGTSADTQYF. CDR3 nucleotides: TGTGCCAGCAGCCGAGATACCGGGACTAGCGCAGATACGCAGTATTTT.

J is TRBJ2-7 and V is TRBV6-1; possible D gene TRBD1, 5 bases. Between the trimmed V and J ends, which lost 0 bases and 4 bases, there was a span of 13 bases. Germline-derived CDR1 and CDR2 are MNHNS and SASEGT. This CDR3 is 15 amino acids long. CDR3: CASSEAGRATYEQYF. CDR3 DNA sequence: TGTGCCAGCAGTGAAGCGGGCAGGGCGACTTACGAGCAGTACTTC.

To note about this clone: Being one base from a much bigger clone, this may be a read error. The chain combines TRBV6-1 with TRBJ2-6; tentatively, D is TRBD2 (5 bases). In germline, CDR1 is MNHNS, CDR2 SASEGT. This CDR3 has 14 amino acids. Trimming took 3 bases from V and 2 from J, leaving 5 bases between them. CDR3 in DNA: TGTGCCAGCAGTGAGAGGGCTGGGGCCAACGTCCTGACTTTC. Protein product: CASSERAGANVLTF.

The rearrangement uses TRBV19 and TRBJ1-6; D ambiguous. Trimming pared 5 bases from V and 7 bases from J, leaving 6 bases between. The CDR3 runs to 12 residues. Germline V gene sequence: CDR1 LNHDA, CDR2 SQIVND (reference sequence). CDR3 nucleotide sequence: TGTGCCAGTAGTGTGAGAAATTCACCCCTCCACTTT. Encoded protein: CASSVRNSPLHF.

The rearrangement joins TRBV6-6 to TRBJ2-1; TRBD2 might be the D (5 bases). CDR1 MNHNY and CDR2 SVGAGI come from the germline V gene (reference sequence). Trimming pared 6 bases from V and 0 bases from J, leaving 12 bases between. The CDR3 is made up of 15 amino acids. The CDR3 region is CASSRTLSSYNEQFF. The CDR3 region has the DNA TGTGCCAGCAGCCGGACTCTCAGCTCCTACAATGAGCAGTTCTTC.

This clone has just one count. The genes are TRBV2 and TRBJ2-1, with 14 positions matching TRBD2. The CDR3 is 16 amino acids. V shed 5 bases and J 4 bases; nucleotides not matched to a gene: 4. Germline assignment: CDR1 SNHLY and CDR2 FYNNEI. CDR3 region: CASSRLAGGKYNEQFF. The CDR3 DNA follows: TGTGCCAGCAGTCGACTAGCGGGAGGGAAATACAATGAGCAGTTCTTC.

This clone was observed a few times. The gene calls are TRBV28 and TRBJ2-2; D may be TRBD1 (6 bases). V was shortened by 6 bases and J by 7 bases, with 18 bases between the two germline ends. The germline V gene has CDR1 MDHEN and CDR2 SYDVKM. The CDR3 is 15 amino acids. This CDR3 is CASRDRGITDGELFF. CDR3 DNA: TGTGCCAGCAGGGACAGAGGAATAACAGACGGGGAGCTGTTTTTT. Variable domain in full (rest from reference TRBV28 and TRBJ2-2): DVKVTQSSRYLVKRTGEKVFLECVQDMDHENMFWYRQDPGLGLRLIYFSYDVKMKEKGDIPEGYSVSREKKERFSLILESASTNQTSMYLCASRDRGITDGELFFGEGSRLTVL.

Here the CDR3 DNA reads TGTGCCAGTAGCCTGTGGGGCAGCAATCAGCCCCAGCATTTT. This sequence encodes CASSLWGSNQPQHF. This sequence joins TRBV19 and TRBJ1-5; tentatively, D is TRBD1 (5 bases). Germline V gives CDR1 LNHDA, CDR2 SQIVND (reference sequence). This CDR3 is 14 amino acids long. The ends were cut back, 6 bases at V and 1 base at J, with 10 bases in the middle.

The rearrangement joins TRBV4-1 to TRBJ2-3, with 7 positions matching TRBD1. The CDR3 is 14 amino acids. Germline V CDR1 and CDR2: MGHRA, YSYEKL. V shed 4 bases, J shed 5 bases, and the junction held 6 bases outside the gene matches. The CDR3 DNA reads as TGCGCCAGCAGCCGCGTCACAGGGGAAGATACGCAGTATTTT. It is translated as CASSRVTGEDTQYF.

V gene TRBV18 combines with J gene TRBJ1-2; D is uncertain. CDR3 length: 13 amino acids. V lost 0 bases and J 2 bases, leaving 4 bases between the germline ends. The V gene's germline CDR1 is KGHSH and CDR2 LQKENI. CDR3: CASSPPGNYGYTF. CDR3 nucleotides: TGTGCCAGCTCACCACCGGGGAACTATGGCTACACCTTC.

The table lists this clone with a count of one. V gene TRBV7-8 combines with J gene TRBJ2-1, with TRBD2 matching over 8 bases. The J segment lost 9 bases and the V segment lost 5 bases, leaving 12 bases of the junction unmatched. Germline V gene lookup returns CDR1 SGHVS and CDR2 FQNEAQ. The CDR3 sequence is 15 residues long. CDR3 sequence reads: CASSLLGRGEVEQFF. The CDR3 DNA reads TGTGCCAGCAGCCTCCTCGGGAGGGGCGAGGTTGAGCAGTTCTTC. The full variable domain, in which reference TRBV7-8 and TRBJ2-1 provide the parts outside the CDR3, is GAGVSQSPRYKVAKRGQDVALRCDPISGHVSLFWYQQALGQGPEFLTYFQNEAQLDKSGLPSDRFFAERPEGSVSTLKIQRTQQEDSAVYLCASSLLGRGEVEQFFGPGTRLTVL.

The V and J genes are TRBV5-4 and TRBJ2-2; TRBD1 agrees at 8 bases. CDR1 SGHNT and CDR2 YYREEE come from the germline V gene (reference sequence). After removal of 6 bases from V and 5 bases from J, the junction contained 9 bases not matched to a gene. This CDR3 has 15 amino acids. CDR3 residues: CASNYWQGATGELFF. CDR3 nucleotide sequence: TGTGCCAGCAACTACTGGCAGGGGGCAACCGGGGAGCTGTTTTTT.

This clone was seen just once. V gene TRBV19 combines with J gene TRBJ1-2; D is possibly TRBD1 (5 bases). V was pared by 6 bases and J by 7 bases, with 21 bases between. Per the germline V gene, CDR1 is LNHDA and CDR2 is SQIVND (reference sequence). CDR3 length equals 15 residues. The CDR3 sequence is CASRSGTGESIGYTF. In DNA form, the CDR3 reads TGTGCCAGTAGATCGGGAACAGGAGAGTCGATTGGCTACACCTTC.